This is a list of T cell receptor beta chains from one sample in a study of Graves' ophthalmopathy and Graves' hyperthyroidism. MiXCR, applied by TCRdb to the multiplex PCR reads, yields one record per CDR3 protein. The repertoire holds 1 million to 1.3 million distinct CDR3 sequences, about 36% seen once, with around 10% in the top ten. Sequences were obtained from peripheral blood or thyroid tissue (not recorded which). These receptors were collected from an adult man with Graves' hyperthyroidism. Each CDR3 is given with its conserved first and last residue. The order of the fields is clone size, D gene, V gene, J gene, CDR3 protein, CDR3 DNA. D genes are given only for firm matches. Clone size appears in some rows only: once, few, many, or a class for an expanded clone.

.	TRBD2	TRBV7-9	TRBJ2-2	CASSLAASGGRMELFF	TGTGCCAGCAGCTTAGCGGCTAGCGGGGGTAGAATGGAGCTGTTTTTT
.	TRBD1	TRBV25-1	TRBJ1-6	CASSAGTGGGPYNSPLHF	TGTGCCAGCAGCGCCGGGACAGGGGGTGGACCCTATAATTCACCCCTCCACTTT
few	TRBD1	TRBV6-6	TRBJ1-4	CASNLPGQTNEKLFF	TGTGCCAGCAACCTCCCGGGACAGACTAATGAAAAACTGTTTTTT
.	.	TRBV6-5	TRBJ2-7	CASSYVSGGSFSYEQYF	TGTGCCAGCAGTTATGTGTCTGGGGGATCCTTTTCCTACGAGCAGTACTTC
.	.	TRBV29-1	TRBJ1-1	CSSQRGGGSNTEAFF	TGCAGCTCACAAAGAGGTGGGGGCTCGAACACTGAAGCTTTCTTT
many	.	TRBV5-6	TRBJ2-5	CASSSRVEVRETQYF	TGTGCCAGCAGTTCCAGGGTAGAGGTTCGAGAGACCCAGTACTTC
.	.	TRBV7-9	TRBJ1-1	CASSLVAMGSPEAFF	TGTGCCAGCAGCTTAGTCGCGATGGGCAGCCCTGAAGCTTTCTTT
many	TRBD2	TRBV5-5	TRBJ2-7	CASSTRGSGWTYEQYF	TGTGCCAGCAGCACCCGCGGGAGCGGGTGGACCTACGAGCAGTACTTC
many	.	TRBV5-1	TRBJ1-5	CASSGGTEGNQPQHF	TGCGCCAGCAGCGGTGGGACGGAAGGTAATCAGCCCCAGCATTTT
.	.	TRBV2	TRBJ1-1	CASSEGTSGSYTEAFF	TGTGCCAGCAGTGAGGGGACTAGCGGGAGTTACACTGAAGCTTTCTTT
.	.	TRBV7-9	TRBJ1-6	CASSPEGWMNSPLHF	TGTGCCAGCAGCCCCGAGGGGTGGATGAACTCACCCCTCCACTTT
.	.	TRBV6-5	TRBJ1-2	CASRLKGYTNYGYTF	TGTGCCAGCAGATTGAAGGGCTATACTAACTATGGCTACACCTTC
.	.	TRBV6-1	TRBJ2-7	CASSGEWNGYEQYF	TGTGCCAGCAGTGGCGAGTGGAACGGCTACGAGCAGTACTTC
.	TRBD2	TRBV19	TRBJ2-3	CASSSAGVPDTQYF	TGTGCCAGTAGTTCGGCGGGGGTCCCAGATACGCAGTATTTT